One and the same sample provided the 23 T cell receptor beta chains below, sequenced in a study of STAT5B mutations in CD4+ large granular lymphocyte leukemia. Profiling relied on immunoSEQ multiplex PCR, and the TCRdb table lists in-frame clones only, not all of them. The sample has around 30,000 clones; 65% to 80% are singletons. The sample was CD4+ T cells from blood buffy coats. Receptors originate from a human donor in good health.

The chain uses TRBV27 and TRBJ2-2; TRBD2 agrees at 10 bases. V gave up 7 bases and J gave up 3 bases; unmatched junction bases: 23. Germline CDR1 is MNHEY and CDR2 is SMNVEV (reference sequence). This CDR3 comprises 21 residues. The CDR3 region is CASTSLFSGTSGNTDTGELFF. CDR3 DNA: TGTGCCAGCACCTCTCTTTTTTCGGGTACTAGCGGGAATACCGACACCGGGGAGCTGTTTTTT.

This sequence joins TRBV2 and TRBJ1-1; D gene ambiguous. Trimming removed 6 bases from V and 0 bases from J, with 8 bases in between. Per the germline V gene, CDR1 is SNHLY and CDR2 is FYNNEI. This CDR3 has 13 amino acids. The CDR3 DNA reads as TGTGCCAGCAGCCCTCCTATGAACACTGAAGCTTTCTTT. The encoded protein is CASSPPMNTEAFF.

This clone came up once. CDR3 in amino acids: CASSQDRRPGTGQETQYF. As DNA, the CDR3 is TGTGCCAGCAGCCAAGATCGGAGACCCGGGACAGGGCAAGAGACCCAGTACTTC. The gene calls are TRBV4-2 and TRBJ2-5, with TRBD1 matching 9 bases. The CDR3 contains 18 residues. Per the germline V gene, CDR1 is LGHNA and CDR2 is YNFKEQ. V dropped 0 bases and J dropped 2; count of bases not matched to a gene: 10.

This clone was observed once. The rearrangement links TRBV28 to TRBJ1-1; possible D gene TRBD1, 6 bases. With 2 bases removed from V and 5 bases from J, the gap between germline ends came to 15 bases. CDR3 length: 15 residues. Germline CDR1 and CDR2: MDHEN and SYDVKM. CDR3 DNA: TGTGCCAGCAGTTTAGGAGGGACGCAGGGGACTGAAGCTTTCTTT. Protein product: CASSLGGTQGTEAFF.

V gene TRBV7-2 combines with J gene TRBJ2-7; TRBD2 agrees at 7 bases. Losses at the gene ends were 4 bases for V and 0 bases for J; bases not matched to a gene: 15. CDR3 length equals 18 residues. CDR1 and CDR2 from the germline V gene are SGHTA and FQGNSA. The CDR3 protein is CASSYPPPDGGSSYEQYF. The CDR3 DNA is TGTGCCAGCAGCTACCCCCCACCCGATGGCGGGAGCTCCTACGAGCAGTACTTC. Using reference TRBV7-2 and TRBJ2-7 for the parts outside the CDR3, the full variable domain is GAGVSQSPSNKVTEKGKDVELRCDPISGHTALYWYRQSLGQGLEFLIYFQGNSAPDKSGLPSDRFSAERTGGSVSTLTIQRTQQEDSAVYLCASSYPPPDGGSSYEQYFGPGTRLTVT.

The V gene is TRBV6-1, the J gene TRBJ1-1; D unclear. The CDR3 contains 10 residues. Germline CDR1 MNHNS, CDR2 SASEGT. Trimming cost V 8 bases and J 3 bases, with 4 bases left between them. The CDR3 DNA reads TGTGCCAGCGGGCACACTGAAGCTTTCTTT. Its translation is CASGHTEAFF.

The V gene is TRBV14, the J gene TRBJ2-5, with D perhaps TRBD1 (5 bases). CDR1 and CDR2 (germline): SGHDN, FVKESK. The length of the CDR3 is 14 residues. V lost 0 bases to trimming and J lost 4 bases, with 9 bases between them. The CDR3 region is CASSQDWGSETQYF. CDR3 DNA sequence: TGTGCCAGCAGCCAAGATTGGGGCTCAGAGACCCAGTACTTC.

A single count supports this clone. The chain couples TRBV18 to TRBJ1-5, with a weak D call TRBD1 (6 bases). This CDR3 is 15 amino acids long. CDR1 and CDR2 from the germline V gene are KGHSH and LQKENI. Trimming cost V 4 bases and J 1 base, with 11 bases left between them. The CDR3 nucleotides read TGTGCCAGCTCACGGACGGACAGCAGCAATCAGCCCCAGCATTTT. Residues: CASSRTDSSNQPQHF.

This CDR3 is CASSPSTGRETQYF. CDR3 bases: TGTGCCAGCAGCCCATCGACGGGGAGAGAGACCCAGTACTTC. The V call is TRBV7-6, the J call TRBJ2-5; D is possibly TRBD2 (5 bases). This CDR3 has 14 residues. Trimming shortened V by 5 bases and J by 4 bases, and 14 bases separated the two germline ends. Germline CDR1 and CDR2: SGHVS and FNYEAQ.

The V and J genes are TRBV6-4 and TRBJ1-6, with D unclear. Trimming removed 2 bases from V and 8 bases from J, with 13 bases in between. CDR3 size: 15 residues. Germline values: CDR1 MRHNA, CDR2 SNTAGT. CDR3 amino acids: CASSDPRTGDSPLHF. The CDR3 region has the DNA TGTGCCAGCAGTGACCCCCGTACGGGAGATTCACCCCTCCACTTT.

The CDR3 region is CASSLTGNLYEQYF. The CDR3 nucleotides read TGTGCCAGCAGCCTGACAGGGAACCTCTACGAGCAGTACTTC. The genes are TRBV2 and TRBJ2-7; TRBD1 agrees at 7 bases. The length of the CDR3 is 14 residues. Losses at the gene ends were 6 bases for V and 3 bases for J; bases not matched to a gene: 8. The V gene's germline CDR1 is SNHLY and CDR2 FYNNEI.

For the CDR3, the DNA is TGTGCCAGAAGCTTGGACGGAGCCACTACATGGGGAAACACCATATATTTT. Its protein product is CARSLDGATTWGNTIYF. The V call is TRBV5-3, the J call TRBJ1-3, with D unresolved. TRBV5-3 is an ORF; its function is uncertain. This CDR3 has 17 amino acids. V lost 0 bases and J lost 4, with 17 bases in between.

This clone was seen more than once but under ten times. The V call is TRBV7-2, the J call TRBJ1-2; no firm D call. V was cut by 3 bases and J by 4 bases, with 9 bases left in between. Germline V gives CDR1 SGHTA, CDR2 FQGNSA. The CDR3 is 13 amino acids. Here the CDR3 DNA reads TGTGCCAGCAGCTTCGGGGTATTCTATGGCTACACCTTC. Its translation: CASSFGVFYGYTF. The full variable domain, with the rest looked up from reference TRBV7-2 and TRBJ1-2, is GAGVSQSPSNKVTEKGKDVELRCDPISGHTALYWYRQSLGQGLEFLIYFQGNSAPDKSGLPSDRFSAERTGGSVSTLTIQRTQQEDSAVYLCASSFGVFYGYTFGSGTRLTVV.

The rearrangement links TRBV6-9 to TRBJ2-1; D tentatively fits TRBD1 or TRBD2 (5 bases each). The germline gives CDR1 MNHGY, CDR2 SVAAGI. The CDR3 totals 15 residues. Between the trimmed V and J ends, which lost 4 bases and 4 bases, there was a span of 14 bases. DNA for the CDR3: TGTGCCAGCAGTTCCTCCCGGGACCAATACAATGAGCAGTTCTTC. It is translated as CASSSSRDQYNEQFF.

V is TRBV15 and J is TRBJ2-5; D might be TRBD1 (6 bases). Trimming stripped 2 bases from V and 5 bases from J, with 9 bases between. The CDR3 spans 13 residues. Germline V gene data show CDR1 as LNHNV and CDR2 as YYDKDF (reference sequence). CDR3 amino acids: CATSRHRVETQYF. The CDR3 DNA follows: TGTGCCACCAGCAGACACAGGGTGGAGACCCAGTACTTC.

This clone was seen just once. The rearrangement links TRBV4-1 to TRBJ2-5; D gene uncertain. The germline V and J ends were trimmed by 0 bases and 2 bases, with 10 bases remaining between them. Per the germline V gene, CDR1 is MGHRA and CDR2 is YSYEKL. This CDR3 is 15 amino acids long. CDR3 in amino acids: CASSQDPTSQETQYF. The CDR3 DNA sequence: TGCGCCAGCAGCCAAGATCCGACTTCACAAGAGACCCAGTACTTC.

The rearrangement joins TRBV9 to TRBJ1-5; maybe TRBD1 (6 bases). The V end was cut by 0 bases, the J end by 3 bases, with 13 bases between. The CDR3 is made up of 16 amino acids. Germline loops: CDR1 SGDLS, CDR2 YYNGEE. DNA for the CDR3: TGTGCCAGCAGCGTAGTCCCAGGGGATGTCAATCAGCCCCAGCATTTT. It yields the protein CASSVVPGDVNQPQHF.

V usage is TRBV25-1 and J usage is TRBJ2-7; 7 positions agree with TRBD1. The trim removed 4 bases at V and 3 bases at J, leaving 6 bases unmatched. The CDR3 is 14 residues long. Germline V CDR1 and CDR2: MGHDK, SYGVNS. CDR3 in amino acids: CASSGGTVLYEQYF. CDR3 in DNA: TGTGCCAGCAGTGGGGGGACAGTTCTCTACGAGCAGTACTTC.

The V and J genes are TRBV14 and TRBJ2-7, with D perhaps matching TRBD1 or TRBD2 (6 bases each). Trimming removed 1 base from V and 6 bases from J, with 10 bases in between. CDR1 and CDR2 (germline): SGHDN, FVKESK. This CDR3 comprises 13 residues. The CDR3: CASSQVPGAEQYF. DNA of the CDR3: TGTGCCAGCAGCCAAGTTCCGGGGGCCGAGCAGTACTTC.

The chain couples TRBV4-3 to TRBJ1-5; unclear D gene. Germline values: CDR1 LGHNA, CDR2 YSLEER. V was shortened by 1 base and J by 3 bases, with 10 bases between the two germline ends. This CDR3 has 15 amino acids. CDR3 coding DNA: TGCGCCAGCAGCCAAGTATGGGGTCTCAATCAGCCCCAGCATTTT. Translation: CASSQVWGLNQPQHF.

The genes are TRBV6-5 and TRBJ2-5, with TRBD2 as a possible D gene (6 bases). The germline V gene encodes CDR1 MNHEY and CDR2 SVGAGI. Trimming took off 6 bases at V and 5 bases at J, with 19 bases between the two ends. The CDR3 runs 15 residues. CDR3 DNA sequence: TGTGCCAGCAGCTCATTTAGGTTGAGCGGGGAGACCCAGTACTTC. Its translation is CASSSFRLSGETQYF.

The chain links TRBV11-2 to TRBJ2-2; D is unclear. This CDR3 contains 14 residues. V lost 6 bases and J lost 4, with 12 bases in between. CDR1 is SGHAT, CDR2 FQNNGV, per germline. CDR3 residues: CASRSNVLTGELFF. The DNA for the CDR3 is TGTGCCAGCAGGTCAAACGTTCTCACCGGGGAGCTGTTTTTT.

This clone appeared once. V is TRBV7-6 and J is TRBJ2-1; 11 bases fit TRBD2. The CDR3 runs 15 residues. Germline loops: CDR1 SGHVS, CDR2 FNYEAQ. V lost 5 bases to trimming and J lost 4 bases; unmatched junction nucleotides: 4. The CDR3: CASSAGTSGYNEQFF. In DNA form, the CDR3 reads TGTGCCAGCAGCGCCGGGACTAGCGGTTACAATGAGCAGTTCTTC. Using reference TRBV7-6 and TRBJ2-1 for the parts outside the CDR3, the full variable domain is GAGVSQSPRYKVTKRGQDVALRCDPISGHVSLYWYRQALGQGPEFLTYFNYEAQQDKSGLPNDRFSAERPEGSISTLTIQRTEQRDSAMYRCASSAGTSGYNEQFFGPGTRLTVL.